This T cell receptor beta chain comes out of a study of identical twins. Study findings and constraints: The authors drew conclusions from cross-sectional statistical analysis rather than following the same donors.

With respect to this clonotype: No antigen is known for it.

This CDR3 spans 16 amino acids. V shed 3 bases and J shed 7 bases, with 18 bases lying between them. The germline V gene has CDR1 SGHTA and CDR2 FQGTGA. TCRdb redid the calling of the 5' RACE reads with MiXCR, one entry per CDR3 protein. The sample holds under 250,000 distinct CDR3 sequences; about 7.5% are singletons and the top ten take roughly 5%. This sample also belongs to another study, concerning yellow fever vaccine responses in identical twins.

The chain has TRBV7-3 and TRBJ2-2; D is unresolved. This clonotype was obtained from a woman aged 18-29 years in good health. Input material: CD8+ T cells sorted from blood. Here the CDR3 DNA reads TGTGCCAGCAGCTTTGGGCCAACCGGATGGCACGGGGAGCTGTTTTTT. Protein product: CASSFGPTGWHGELFF.